This is a list of T cell receptor beta chains from one sample in a study of control samples from healthy donors and cancer patients. The table came from immunoSEQ multiplex PCR; TCRdb's copy has only in-frame clones and leaves some out. This sample has 70,000 to 85,000 clones, with more than 65% found just once. Sequencing was performed on PBMCs. The receptors were sampled from a man aged 55 to 70 with head and neck cancer. Both conserved end residues are part of each CDR3. For some rows the clone size is stated as once, few or many, or as a class when expanded; others skip it.

CDR3 protein	clone size	V gene	J gene
CASSLLGRKGGNTDTQYF	.	TRBV27	TRBJ2-3
CASSSNSLYEQYF	.	TRBV7-6	TRBJ2-7
CASRLLRGNTEAFF	.	TRBV10-2	TRBJ1-1
CASSFSRDETQYF	.	TRBV7-8	TRBJ2-5
CASSLTAGALAKNIQYF	few	TRBV3-1/TRBV3-2	TRBJ2-4
CASSLDRGKGNEQFF	.	TRBV13	TRBJ2-1
CASSLDFGWSYEQYF	.	TRBV11-2	TRBJ2-7
CASSEHTLAIEQFF	.	TRBV19	TRBJ2-1
CASSDSDTDTQYF	.	TRBV5-1	TRBJ2-3
CASSFNRGIEKLFF	.	TRBV7-7	TRBJ1-4
CASSVRDSNSPLHF	.	TRBV9	TRBJ1-6
CASGQVGNIQYF	.	TRBV6-5	TRBJ2-4
CASSTPPLAGREDNEQFF	.	TRBV3-1/TRBV3-2	TRBJ2-1
CASSQNLWELFF	.	TRBV3-1/TRBV3-2	TRBJ2-2
CASSHPLAGAYEQYF	many	TRBV4-1	TRBJ2-7
CASSVGEPNYGYTF	.	TRBV9	TRBJ1-2
CASRAFANTEAFF	.	TRBV25-1	TRBJ1-1
CASSPGTVVDQPQHF	.	TRBV5-1	TRBJ1-5
CASSWSGARNTIYF	once	TRBV7-9	TRBJ1-3
CASSQASGNPYEQYF	once	TRBV14	TRBJ2-7
CASSLQGAAETQYF	once	TRBV2	TRBJ2-5
CASSFRGLAGTDTQYF	few	TRBV28	TRBJ2-3
CASSLRTAGNEKLFF	.	TRBV7-6	TRBJ1-4
CASSQDGSGRLADTQYF	.	TRBV4-1	TRBJ2-3
CASSPWTGSYEQYF	.	TRBV7-9	TRBJ2-7
CAIRLANTGELFF	.	TRBV10-3	TRBJ2-2
CASSIEKGPGEQFF	.	TRBV19	TRBJ2-1
CASTRRALNTEAFF	.	TRBV6-5	TRBJ1-1
CASSPGVELPYEQYF	.	TRBV6-5	TRBJ2-7
CASSLLAGGPGNEQFF	.	TRBV5-1	TRBJ2-1
CASSEARAAQPQHF	few	TRBV6-1	TRBJ1-5
CASSLGRNYNSPLHF	.	TRBV5-6	TRBJ1-6
CAWSVFNEQFF	.	TRBV30	TRBJ2-1
CASSSIRDSLDTGELFF	.	TRBV11-3	TRBJ2-2
CASSPGGPGGEQFF	.	TRBV18	TRBJ2-1